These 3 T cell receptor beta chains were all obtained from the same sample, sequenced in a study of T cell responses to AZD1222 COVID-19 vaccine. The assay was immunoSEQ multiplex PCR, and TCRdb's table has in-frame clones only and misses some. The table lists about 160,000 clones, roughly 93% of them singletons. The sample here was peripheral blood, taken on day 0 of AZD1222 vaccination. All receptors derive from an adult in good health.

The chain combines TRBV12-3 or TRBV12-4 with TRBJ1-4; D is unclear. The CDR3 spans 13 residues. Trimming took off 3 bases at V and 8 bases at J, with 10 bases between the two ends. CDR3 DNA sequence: TGTGCCAGCAGTTTTTCGGCCGCCGAAAAACTGTTTTTT. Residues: CASSFSAAEKLFF.

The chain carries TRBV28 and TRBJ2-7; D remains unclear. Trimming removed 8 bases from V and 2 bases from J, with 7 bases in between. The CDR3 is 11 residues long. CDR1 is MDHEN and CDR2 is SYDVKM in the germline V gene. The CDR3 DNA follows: TGTGCCAGCGGCACCACCTACGAGCAGTACTTC. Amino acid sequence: CASGTTYEQYF.

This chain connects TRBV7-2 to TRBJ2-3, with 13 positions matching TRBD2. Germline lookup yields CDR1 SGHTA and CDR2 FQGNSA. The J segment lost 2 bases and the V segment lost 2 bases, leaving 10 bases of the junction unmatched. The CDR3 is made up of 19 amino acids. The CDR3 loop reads CASSLSLLAGGLDTDTQYF. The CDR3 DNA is TGTGCCAGCAGCTTATCCCTACTAGCGGGGGGGCTCGACACAGATACGCAGTATTTT. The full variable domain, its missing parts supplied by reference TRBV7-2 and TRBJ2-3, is GAGVSQSPSNKVTEKGKDVELRCDPISGHTALYWYRQSLGQGLEFLIYFQGNSAPDKSGLPSDRFSAERTGGSVSTLTIQRTQQEDSAVYLCASSLSLLAGGLDTDTQYFGPGTRLTVL.